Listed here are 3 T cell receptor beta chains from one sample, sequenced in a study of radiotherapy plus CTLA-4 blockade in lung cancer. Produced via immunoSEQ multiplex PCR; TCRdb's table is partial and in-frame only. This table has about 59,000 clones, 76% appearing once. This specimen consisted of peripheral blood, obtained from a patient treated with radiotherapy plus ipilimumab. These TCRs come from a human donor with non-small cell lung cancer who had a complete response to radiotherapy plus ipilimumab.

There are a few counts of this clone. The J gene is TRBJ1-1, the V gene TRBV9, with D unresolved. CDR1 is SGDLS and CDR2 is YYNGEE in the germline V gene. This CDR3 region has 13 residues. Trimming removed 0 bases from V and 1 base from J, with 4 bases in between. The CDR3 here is CASSVAGNTEAFF. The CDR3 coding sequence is TGTGCCAGCAGCGTAGCGGGGAACACTGAAGCTTTCTTT.

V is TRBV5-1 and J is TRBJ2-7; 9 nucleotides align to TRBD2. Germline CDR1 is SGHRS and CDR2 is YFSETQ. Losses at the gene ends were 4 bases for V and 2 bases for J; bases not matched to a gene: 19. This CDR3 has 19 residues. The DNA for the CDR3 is TGCGCCAGCAGCGAGGGCCACAGGGGCGGGAGGGTGAGGGCCTACGAGCAGTACTTC. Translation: CASSEGHRGGRVRAYEQYF.

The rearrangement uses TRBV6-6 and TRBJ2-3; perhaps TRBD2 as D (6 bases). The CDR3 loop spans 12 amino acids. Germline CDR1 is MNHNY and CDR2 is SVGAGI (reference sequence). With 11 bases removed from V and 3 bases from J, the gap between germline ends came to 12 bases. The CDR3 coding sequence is TGTGCCGGGGGGAGCACTACAGATACGCAGTATTTT. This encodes CAGGSTTDTQYF.